The 6 T cell receptor beta chains below come from one sample, sequenced in a study of CD8 T cells in ankylosing spondylitis. TCRdb recomputed calls from the 5' RACE reads with MiXCR, one row per CDR3 protein. The table shows 300,000 to 350,000 distinct CDR3 sequences, with less than 25% occurring only once. The specimen sequenced was blood, either unsorted or a sorted T cell fraction (not recorded which). The receptors were gathered from a female donor with ankylosing spondylitis or in good health (not recorded which).

The chain has TRBV24-1 and TRBJ2-5, with 7 positions matching TRBD1. This CDR3 spans 14 amino acids. Germline V lookup: CDR1 KGHDR, CDR2 SFDVKD. Trimming took 3 bases from V and 3 from J; bases not matched to a gene: 3. The chain's CDR3 is CATSDPTGEETQYF. The CDR3 DNA reads TGTGCCACCAGTGATCCTACAGGGGAAGAGACCCAGTACTTC.

The V call is TRBV2, the J call TRBJ2-3, with a tentative D call TRBD2 (6 bases). V dropped 8 bases and J dropped 2 bases, with 14 bases sitting between them. Germline V gene lookup returns CDR1 SNHLY and CDR2 FYNNEI. The CDR3 contains 14 residues. The chain's CDR3 is CASGMEGLTDTQYF. In nucleotides, the CDR3 is TGTGCCAGCGGAATGGAGGGCCTCACAGATACGCAGTATTTT.

This clonotype was detected many times. The chain recombines TRBV7-2 with TRBJ1-1; D is possibly TRBD1 (6 bases). Trimming took off 3 bases at V and 0 bases at J, with 11 bases between the two ends. The CDR3 is made up of 15 amino acids. Germline-derived CDR1 and CDR2 are SGHTA and FQGNSA. CDR3 residues: CASSFLTGLNTEAFF. Written as DNA, the CDR3 is TGTGCCAGCAGCTTTCTCACAGGGTTGAACACTGAAGCTTTCTTT.

This chain joins TRBV20-1 and TRBJ2-3, with unresolved D. Germline V lookup: CDR1 DFQATT, CDR2 SNEGSKA (reference sequence). CDR3 length: 11 residues. Trimming shortened V by 8 bases and J by 6 bases, and 12 bases separated the two germline ends. CDR3 coding DNA: TGCAGTCCGGCAGTGGTCGATACGCAGTATTTT. Its translation is CSPAVVDTQYF.

The chain uses TRBV19 and TRBJ2-1; 9 nucleotides align to TRBD2. J lost 7 bases, V lost 6 bases, and 7 bases had no gene match. Germline assignment: CDR1 LNHDA and CDR2 SQIVND (reference sequence). This CDR3 region has 14 residues. The CDR3 is CASRAGLARNEQFF. The CDR3 DNA follows: TGTGCCAGTAGGGCCGGACTAGCGCGAAATGAGCAGTTCTTC.

The V call is TRBV27, the J call TRBJ2-1; D gene unclear. The CDR3 has 15 amino acids. Trimming removed 3 bases from V and 0 bases from J, with 9 bases in between. Germline CDR1 MNHEY, CDR2 SMNVEV (reference sequence). For the CDR3, the DNA is TGTGCCAGCAGTTTGTCTCCTATCTCCTACAATGAGCAGTTCTTC. Its protein is CASSLSPISYNEQFF.